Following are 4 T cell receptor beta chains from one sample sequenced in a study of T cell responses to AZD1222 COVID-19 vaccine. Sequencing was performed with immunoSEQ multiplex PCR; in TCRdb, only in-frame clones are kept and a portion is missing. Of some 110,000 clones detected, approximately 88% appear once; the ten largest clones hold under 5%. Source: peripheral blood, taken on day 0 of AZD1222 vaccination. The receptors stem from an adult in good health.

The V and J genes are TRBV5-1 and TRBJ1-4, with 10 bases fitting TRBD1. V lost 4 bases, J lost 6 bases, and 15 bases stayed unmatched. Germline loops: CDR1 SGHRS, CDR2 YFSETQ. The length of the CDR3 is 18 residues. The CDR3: CASSQNPTGGAGYEKLFF. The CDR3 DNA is TGCGCCAGCAGCCAGAATCCGACAGGGGGCGCCGGGTATGAAAAACTGTTTTTT.

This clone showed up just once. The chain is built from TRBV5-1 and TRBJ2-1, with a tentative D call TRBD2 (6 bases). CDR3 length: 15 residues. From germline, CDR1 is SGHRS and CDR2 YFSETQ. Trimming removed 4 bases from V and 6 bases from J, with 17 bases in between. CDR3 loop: CASSTPPGTFNEQFF. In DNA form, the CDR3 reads TGCGCCAGCAGCACCCCCCCGGGGACTTTCAATGAGCAGTTCTTC.

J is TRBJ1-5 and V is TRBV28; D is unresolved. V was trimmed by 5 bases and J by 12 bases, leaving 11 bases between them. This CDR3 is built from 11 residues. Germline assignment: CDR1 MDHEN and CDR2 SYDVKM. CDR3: CASSGSGVQHF. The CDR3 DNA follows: TGTGCCAGCAGTGGATCCGGGGTCCAGCATTTT. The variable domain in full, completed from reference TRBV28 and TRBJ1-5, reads DVKVTQSSRYLVKRTGEKVFLECVQDMDHENMFWYRQDPGLGLRLIYFSYDVKMKEKGDIPEGYSVSREKKERFSLILESASTNQTSMYLCASSGSGVQHFGDGTRLSIL.

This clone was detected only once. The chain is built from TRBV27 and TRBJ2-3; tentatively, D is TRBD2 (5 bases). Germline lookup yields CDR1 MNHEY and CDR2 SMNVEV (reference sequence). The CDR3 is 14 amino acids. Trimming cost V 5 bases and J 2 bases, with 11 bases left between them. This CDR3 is CASSEGKITDTQYF. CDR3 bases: TGTGCCAGCAGTGAGGGTAAAATCACAGATACGCAGTATTTT.